The present T cell receptor beta chain was sequenced within a study of blood T cell repertoires in COVID-19. The protocol was immunoSEQ multiplex PCR, while the TCRdb copy is restricted to in-frame clones and leaves out a portion. The data contain some 150,000 clones, around 84% of them seen just once; the ten biggest clones take up approximately 9.7%. The CDR3 contains 15 residues. In germline, CDR1 is MNHEY, CDR2 SMNVEV (reference sequence). With V trimmed by 3 bases and J by 2 bases, 4 bases remained unmatched. V and J are TRBV27 and TRBJ2-5; 9 nucleotides match TRBD2. The sequenced sample consisted of peripheral blood. The TCR comes from a woman aged 45-59 years with acute or convalescent COVID-19. The CDR3 protein is CASSFKRGVQETQYF. The CDR3, as DNA: TGTGCCAGCAGTTTCAAGCGGGGGGTTCAAGAGACCCAGTACTTC.